This TCR beta chain was sequenced during a study of T cells in Graves' hyperthyroidism and ophthalmopathy. Template material for amplifying TCR beta CDR3 regions consisted of RNA transcripts. HTBI primers drove first-round RT-PCR of the TCR CDR3. Via MiXCR, TCRdb re-called the multiplex PCR reads, giving one row per CDR3 protein. The sample holds fewer than 650,000 distinct CDR3 sequences, about 14% seen once. Fresh 10 ml peripheral blood yielded PBMCs. The germline V gene has CDR1 MDHEN and CDR2 SYDVKM. Trimming pared 10 bases from V and 1 base from J, leaving 14 bases between. The CDR3 loop spans 14 amino acids.

Source material: blood. This chain uses TRBV28 with TRBJ1-5, with D hard to call. The origin of this receptor is a middle-aged woman with Graves' ophthalmopathy. In DNA form, the CDR3 reads TGTGCCACCGCAAGACATTTAAGCAATCAGCCCCAGCATTTT. The encoded protein is CATARHLSNQPQHF. Supplemented by reference TRBV28 and TRBJ1-5, the full variable domain reads DVKVTQSSRYLVKRTGEKVFLECVQDMDHENMFWYRQDPGLGLRLIYFSYDVKMKEKGDIPEGYSVSREKKERFSLILESASTNQTSMYLCATARHLSNQPQHFGDGTRLSIL.